The 13 T cell receptor beta chains below come from one sample, sequenced in a study of PD-1 blockade in classical Hodgkin lymphoma. The data were produced by immunoSEQ multiplex PCR, yet TCRdb's version contains in-frame clones alone and is incomplete. Among 2,500 to 3,500 clones, 72% were seen once, and the ten largest hold roughly 9.8%. Every patient relapsed after autologous stem cell transplantation, and brentuximab vedotin exposure varied. Applied to thawed PBMCs, magnetic negative selection was the method used to isolate CD8+ T cells. The starting material was CD8+ T cells from blood, obtained at baseline. The receptors stem from a human donor with classical Hodgkin lymphoma.

The chain couples TRBV10-3 to TRBJ2-5, with no clear D. This CDR3 contains 15 residues. Per the germline V gene, CDR1 is ENHRY and CDR2 is SYGVKD. Deletions cut 6 bases from V and 2 bases from J, with 16 bases between. The CDR3 reads CAISPTDQTQETQYF. The CDR3 coding sequence is TGTGCCATCAGCCCCACGGACCAAACGCAAGAGACCCAGTACTTC.

This clone showed up just once. V is TRBV4-1 and J is TRBJ2-7, with D possibly matching TRBD1 (5 bases). Trimming removed 4 bases at V and 4 bases at J, with 17 bases between. The CDR3 length is 15 residues. From germline, CDR1 is MGHRA and CDR2 YSYEKL. CDR3 residues: CASSPPDKTLYEQYF. CDR3 nucleotide sequence: TGCGCCAGCAGCCCGCCGGACAAGACACTGTACGAGCAGTACTTC.

This clone was observed a few times. The chain employs TRBV27 and TRBJ2-1, with TRBD2 matching over 15 bases. Germline V gives CDR1 MNHEY, CDR2 SMNVEV (reference sequence). The J segment lost 7 bases and the V segment lost 2 bases, leaving 12 bases of the junction unmatched. The CDR3 is made up of 19 amino acids. CDR3 in amino acids: CASSLAPWTSGGARNEQFF. CDR3 DNA: TGTGCCAGCAGTTTAGCCCCCTGGACTAGCGGGGGGGCGAGGAATGAGCAGTTCTTC.

This clone occurred a few times. The chain carries TRBV4-3 and TRBJ1-2, with a tentative D call TRBD1 (5 bases). Per the germline V gene, CDR1 is LGHNA and CDR2 is YSLEER. With 0 bases removed from V and 6 bases from J, the gap between germline ends came to 17 bases. The CDR3 has 16 amino acids. The CDR3 DNA is TGCGCCAGCAGCCAAGATTACCGGACAAAGCTCAATGGCTACACCTTC. This sequence encodes CASSQDYRTKLNGYTF.

This clone was counted between two and nine times. J is TRBJ2-3 and V is TRBV27; 7 bases are shared with TRBD2. J gave up 6 bases and V 5 bases, and 11 bases lay outside the gene matches. Per the germline V gene, CDR1 is MNHEY and CDR2 is SMNVEV (reference sequence). The CDR3 extends over 15 amino acids. CDR3 nucleotide sequence: TGTGCCAGCAGTCCCCCAGCGGGGAACGGGGATACGCAGTATTTT. Translated, it gives CASSPPAGNGDTQYF.

V is TRBV4-3 and J is TRBJ2-1, with D possibly called TRBD1 or TRBD2 (6 bases each). Germline CDR1 reads LGHNA; CDR2 reads YSLEER. V was trimmed by 4 bases and J by 5 bases, leaving 18 bases between them. CDR3 length: 16 residues. The CDR3 DNA reads as TGCGCCAGCAGCCCAGAACCTCAAGGGGGGCACAATGAGCAGTTCTTC. Its translation: CASSPEPQGGHNEQFF.

This chain joins TRBV6-5 and TRBJ1-1; D possibly corresponds to TRBD1 (5 bases). Trimming left V 6 bases short and J 2 bases short, with 16 bases between. Germline V gives CDR1 MNHEY, CDR2 SVGAGI. This CDR3 is built from 15 residues. The CDR3 spells CASRPLTGFNTEAFF. Here the CDR3 DNA reads TGTGCCAGCAGACCGCTTACAGGATTCAACACTGAAGCTTTCTTT.

The chain joins TRBV27 to TRBJ2-7; 7 bases map to TRBD2. The ends lost 6 bases at V and 5 bases at J; junction bases unmatched: 1. This CDR3 is built from 11 residues. Germline CDR1 is MNHEY and CDR2 is SMNVEV (reference sequence). DNA for the CDR3: TGTGCCAGCAGCCGGGGGGACGAGCAGTACTTC. It is translated as CASSRGDEQYF.

The rearrangement uses TRBV4-1 and TRBJ1-4; perhaps TRBD1 as D (5 bases). CDR3 length: 18 residues. From germline, CDR1 is MGHRA and CDR2 YSYEKL. Trimming pared 1 base from V and 5 bases from J, leaving 20 bases between. DNA for the CDR3: TGCGCCAGCAGCCAAGTGGGACCATCGGCAAGGAAAAATGAAAAACTGTTTTTT. This gives the protein CASSQVGPSARKNEKLFF.

The chain couples TRBV2 to TRBJ1-1; D unclear. This CDR3 region has 11 residues. V was clipped by 8 bases and J by 4 bases, with 8 bases between them. CDR1 and CDR2 from the germline V gene are SNHLY and FYNNEI. CDR3 nucleotides: TGTGCCAGCCCCACAGCCACTGAAGCTTTCTTT. This codes for CASPTATEAFF.

This chain joins TRBV7-9 and TRBJ1-2, with a tentative D call TRBD1 (6 bases). Trimming cost V 5 bases and J 7 bases, with 11 bases left between them. The CDR3 extends over 12 amino acids. The V gene's germline CDR1 is SEHNR and CDR2 FQNEAQ (reference sequence). The CDR3 protein is CASSGQRLGYTF. CDR3 coding DNA: TGTGCCAGCAGCGGACAGAGACTTGGCTACACCTTC.

The chain joins TRBV27 to TRBJ2-7; 7 bases match TRBD1. This CDR3 contains 14 residues. V shed 3 bases and J 4 bases; nucleotides not matched to a gene: 6. The germline V gene has CDR1 MNHEY and CDR2 SMNVEV (reference sequence). The DNA of the CDR3 is TGTGCCAGCAGTTTGGGGACAGAGAAATACGAGCAGTACTTC. This encodes CASSLGTEKYEQYF.

The genes are TRBV2 and TRBJ1-5; no clear D gene. The V end was cut by 2 bases, the J end by 4 bases, with 9 bases between. Germline-derived CDR1 and CDR2 are SNHLY and FYNNEI. This CDR3 has 14 residues. The CDR3 loop is CASSESGFNQPQHF. CDR3 nucleotide sequence: TGTGCCAGCAGTGAAAGCGGGTTTAATCAGCCCCAGCATTTT. Drawing the rest from reference TRBV2 and TRBJ1-5, the complete variable domain is EPEVTQTPSHQVTQMGQEVILRCVPISNHLYFYWYRQILGQKVEFLVSFYNNEISEKSEIFDDQFSVERPDGSNFTLKIRSTKLEDSAMYFCASSESGFNQPQHFGDGTRLSIL.